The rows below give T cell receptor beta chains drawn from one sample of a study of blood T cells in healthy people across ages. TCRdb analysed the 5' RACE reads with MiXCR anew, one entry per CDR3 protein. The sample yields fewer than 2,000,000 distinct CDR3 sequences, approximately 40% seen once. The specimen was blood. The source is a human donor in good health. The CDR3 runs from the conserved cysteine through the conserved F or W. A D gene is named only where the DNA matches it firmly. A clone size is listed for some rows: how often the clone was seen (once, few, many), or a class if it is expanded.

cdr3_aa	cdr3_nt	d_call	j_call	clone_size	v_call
CASSLRAQRMAETQYF	TGTGCCAGCAGTCTGAGGGCCCAAAGGATGGCAGAGACCCAGTACTTC	-	TRBJ2-5	few	TRBV6-2/TRBV6-3
CASSKDRVAAFF	TGTGCCAGCAGCAAAGACAGGGTGGCAGCTTTCTTT	TRBD1	TRBJ1-1	-	TRBV14
CAILDGYEQYF	TGTGCCATTCTCGACGGCTACGAGCAGTACTTC	-	TRBJ2-7	-	TRBV10-3
CAWRLDSTLDEQYF	TGTGCCTGGAGATTGGACAGCACTCTCGACGAGCAGTACTTC	-	TRBJ2-7	-	TRBV30
CATSSEGGGYTF	TGTGCCACCAGCAGTGAAGGGGGGGGTTACACCTTC	-	TRBJ1-2	few	TRBV15
CASSLGLAGTYEQYF	TGTGCCAGCAGCCTAGGACTAGCTGGGACCTACGAGCAGTACTTC	TRBD2	TRBJ2-7	many	TRBV12-3/TRBV12-4
CASSSNSGRGELFF	TGTGCCAGCAGTTCCAATTCGGGACGGGGGGAGCTGTTTTTT	-	TRBJ2-2	-	TRBV12-3/TRBV12-4
CASSVQGPNEQFF	TGTGCCAGCAGCGTACAGGGGCCCAATGAGCAGTTCTTC	-	TRBJ2-1	-	TRBV9
CASSLRSGGDSPLHF	TGTGCCAGCAGCTTAAGGTCCGGGGGGGATTCACCCCTCCACTTT	-	TRBJ1-6	-	TRBV7-6
CASSLHYEQYF	TGTGCCAGCAGCCTCCACTACGAGCAGTACTTC	-	TRBJ2-7	many	TRBV7-2
CASSPLGDTYGYTF	TGTGCCAGCAGTCCCCTCGGGGATACCTATGGCTACACCTTC	-	TRBJ1-2	-	TRBV12-3/TRBV12-4
CSVQGALGNTEAFF	TGCAGCGTACAGGGGGCTTTGGGGAACACTGAAGCTTTCTTT	TRBD1	TRBJ1-1	-	TRBV29-1
CASSWSPGTYEQYF	TGTGCCAGCAGTTGGTCCCCGGGAACCTACGAGCAGTACTTC	-	TRBJ2-7	-	TRBV6-5
CASSQERARGADTQYF	TGCGCCAGCAGCCAAGAACGAGCCAGGGGAGCGGATACGCAGTATTTT	-	TRBJ2-3	few	TRBV4-3
CSASRVRGSGAQYF	TGCAGTGCTAGTAGAGTCAGGGGCTCTGGGGCCCAGTACTTC	-	TRBJ2-7	-	TRBV20-1
CASSSPGQGEKLFF	TGCGCCAGCAGCTCCCCGGGACAGGGTGAAAAACTGTTTTTT	TRBD1	TRBJ1-4	-	TRBV5-1